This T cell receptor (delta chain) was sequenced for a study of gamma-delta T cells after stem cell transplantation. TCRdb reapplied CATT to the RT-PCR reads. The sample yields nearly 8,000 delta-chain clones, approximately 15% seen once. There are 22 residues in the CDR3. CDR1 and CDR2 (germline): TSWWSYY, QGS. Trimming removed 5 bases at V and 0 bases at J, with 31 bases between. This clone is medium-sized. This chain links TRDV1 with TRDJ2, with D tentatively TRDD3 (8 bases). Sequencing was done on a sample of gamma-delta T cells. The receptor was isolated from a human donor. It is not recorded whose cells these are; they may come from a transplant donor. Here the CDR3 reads CALGTPPFLGTGGAPLTAQLFF. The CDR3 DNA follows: TGTGCTCTTGGGACCCCACCCTTCCTCGGTACTGGGGGTGCGCCTTTGACAGCACAACTCTTCTTT.